The entry below describes one T cell receptor (beta chain). This sample stems from a study of T cells after yellow fever vaccination. Overall study: Those fractions that held only low numbers of cells were prepared using the SMART-Seq v4 Ultra Low Input RNA kit.

TCRdb itself ran the 5' RACE reads through MiXCR, one entry per CDR3 protein. The data show around 310,000 distinct CDR3 sequences, with 7.5% to 9% seen just once and more than 15% held by the top ten. The germline V and J ends were trimmed by 6 bases and 3 bases, with 17 bases remaining between them. The CDR3 loop spans 15 amino acids. Germline-derived CDR1 and CDR2 are SGHKS and YYEKEE (reference sequence). The clonotype was recovered from a young man who received the YFV17D yellow fever vaccine. The rearrangement joins TRBV5-5 to TRBJ2-3; D possibly corresponds to TRBD2 (7 bases). The material was PBMCs, obtained on the day of the first yellow fever vaccination. This chain's CDR3 is CASTRRGASTDTQYF. CDR3 in DNA: TGTGCCAGCACTCGTCGGGGGGCTAGTACAGATACGCAGTATTTT. Full variable domain (rest looked up from reference TRBV5-5 and TRBJ2-3): DAGVTQSPTHLIKTRGQQVTLRCSPISGHKSVSWYQQVLGQGPQFIFQYYEKEERGRGNFPDRFSARQFPNYSSELNVNALLLGDSALYLCASTRRGASTDTQYFGPGTRLTVL.